The rows below give T cell receptor beta chains drawn from one sample of a study of prognosis after radiotherapy for stage I lung cancer. TCRdb reanalysed the multiplex PCR reads using MiXCR and keeps one entry per CDR3 protein. This table holds about 35,000 distinct CDR3 sequences, approximately 36% found once. The sample was PBMCs, taken before or after stereotactic body radiation therapy (not recorded which). The receptors stem from a donor aged 50 or older with non-small cell lung cancer. Each CDR3 is given with its conserved first and last residue. D genes are given only for firm matches. Size values are once, few and many counts, or a class for expanded clones, and some rows have none.

J,D,size,V,CDR3,DNA
TRBJ2-1,NA,once,TRBV27,CASGTADYNDQFF,TGTGCCAGCGGGACTGCAGACTACAATGATCAGTTCTTC
TRBJ2-3,TRBD2,NA,TRBV9,CASSASSGSTDTQYF,TGTGCCAGCAGCGCGTCTAGCGGGAGTACAGATACGCAGTATTTT
TRBJ2-7,TRBD2,medium-sized,TRBV6-1,CASSELGGWYEQYF,TGTGCCAGCAGTGAACTGGGGGGGTGGTACGAGCAGTACTTC
TRBJ1-6,NA,many,TRBV3-1,CASSQVSTSNSPLHF,TGTGCCAGCAGCCAAGTGAGCACTTCCAATTCACCCCTCCACTTT
TRBJ2-5,TRBD2,once,TRBV28,CASSFTSGRASRKETQYF,TGTGCCAGCAGTTTCACTAGCGGGAGGGCCAGTAGGAAAGAGACCCAGTACTTC
TRBJ1-3,NA,many,TRBV6-1,CASTVWVGGSGNTIYF,TGTGCCAGCACCGTATGGGTCGGGGGATCTGGAAACACCATATATTTT
TRBJ1-5,NA,few,TRBV9,CASSPSDNSNQPQHF,TGTGCCAGCAGCCCGTCGGATAATAGCAATCAGCCCCAGCATTTT
TRBJ2-7,TRBD1,NA,TRBV27,CASSLTGTVSYEQYF,TGTGCCAGCAGTTTAACCGGGACAGTATCCTACGAGCAGTACTTC
TRBJ2-2,TRBD1,NA,TRBV30,CAWSYLGQGISGELFF,TGTGCCTGGAGTTATCTAGGACAGGGTATCTCGGGGGAGCTGTTTTTT
TRBJ1-2,NA,medium-sized,TRBV6-1,CASSDVQIYGYTF,TGTGCCAGCAGTGACGTGCAGATCTATGGCTACACCTTC
TRBJ1-1,TRBD1,many,TRBV5-6,CASRRGAGGTEAFF,TGTGCCAGCAGGAGGGGTGCAGGGGGCACTGAAGCTTTCTTT
TRBJ2-1,TRBD1,many,TRBV6-1,CASSPQGRNEQFF,TGCGCCAGCAGCCCACAGGGGCGCAATGAGCAGTTCTTC
TRBJ2-2,TRBD1,NA,TRBV5-1,CASSLVAGGMAGELFF,TGCGCCAGCAGCTTGGTGGCAGGGGGCATGGCCGGGGAGCTGTTTTTT
TRBJ1-2,NA,many,TRBV24-1,CATSDSGQRYYGYTF,TGTGCCACCAGTGATTCGGGACAACGGTACTATGGCTACACCTTC
TRBJ2-5,NA,NA,TRBV13,CASSLGGGAQDTQYF,TGTGCCAGCAGCTTAGGTGGTGGGGCCCAAGATACCCAGTACTTC